This passage covers 19 T cell receptor beta chains from one sample sequenced in a study of blood T cell repertoires in COVID-19. Assay: immunoSEQ multiplex PCR; the TCRdb copy retains only in-frame clones and omits some. The repertoire holds tens of thousands of clones, with approximately 80% as singletons. Sequencing used peripheral blood. These receptors were taken from a woman of 80 years or more with acute or convalescent COVID-19.

The rearrangement uses TRBV5-1 and TRBJ2-5; no reliable D call. This CDR3 is built from 14 residues. Germline-derived CDR1 and CDR2 are SGHRS and YFSETQ. V lost 0 bases and J 3 bases, leaving 9 bases between the germline ends. This CDR3 reads CASSLVLQKETQYF. For the CDR3, the DNA is TGCGCCAGCAGCTTGGTTTTACAGAAAGAGACCCAGTACTTC.

This clone was counted once. The chain uses TRBV19 and TRBJ2-5; D may be TRBD1 (6 bases). V lost 10 bases and J lost 2, with 11 bases in between. The CDR3 totals 12 residues. Germline values: CDR1 LNHDA, CDR2 SQIVND (reference sequence). CDR3 region: CATSGQQETQYF. The CDR3 DNA follows: TGTGCCACCAGCGGACAGCAAGAGACCCAGTACTTC.

The chain uses TRBV6-1 and TRBJ1-2, with D perhaps matching TRBD1 (6 bases). Trimming took 7 bases from V and 9 from J, leaving 12 bases between them. CDR3 length equals 11 residues. Germline V lookup: CDR1 MNHNS, CDR2 SASEGT. This chain's CDR3 is CASTYRESYTF. The CDR3 DNA reads as TGTGCCAGCACCTACAGGGAGAGCTACACCTTC.

This chain joins TRBV10-1 and TRBJ2-5, with 8 bases that match TRBD2. J was trimmed by 3 bases and V by 2 bases; bases with no gene match: 5. The germline CDR1 and CDR2 sequences are WNHNN and SYGVQD (reference sequence). This CDR3 spans 15 amino acids. The CDR3 DNA reads as TGCGCCAGCAGTGAGATAGCGGGGCCAGAAGAGACCCAGTACTTC. Translated, it gives CASSEIAGPEETQYF.

This sequence joins TRBV18 and TRBJ2-7; D possibly corresponds to TRBD1 (7 bases). Between the trimmed V and J ends, which lost 4 bases and 4 bases, there was a span of 17 bases. Germline CDR1 is KGHSH and CDR2 is LQKENI. CDR3 length: 15 amino acids. CDR3 nucleotide sequence: TGTGCCAGCTCACTTGCGCGGGACAGTCGATACGAGCAGTACTTC. Residues: CASSLARDSRYEQYF.

The chain joins TRBV5-6 to TRBJ2-7, with 9 bases lining up with TRBD2. This CDR3 region has 13 residues. The germline V gene has CDR1 SGHDT and CDR2 YYEEEE. V dropped 4 bases and J dropped 3; count of bases not matched to a gene: 2. CDR3 bases: TGTGCCAGCAGCACGACTAGCGGCTACGAGCAGTACTTC. It codes for CASSTTSGYEQYF. Complete variable domain (other parts from reference TRBV5-6 and TRBJ2-7): DAGVTQSPTHLIKTRGQQVTLRCSPKSGHDTVSWYQQALGQGPQFIFQYYEEEERQRGNFPDRFSGHQFPNYSSELNVNALLLGDSALYLCASSTTSGYEQYFGPGTRLTVT.

The rearrangement joins TRBV27 to TRBJ1-1, with D tentatively TRBD1 (6 bases). Germline lookup yields CDR1 MNHEY and CDR2 SMNVEV (reference sequence). Between the trimmed V and J ends, which lost 2 bases and 5 bases, there was a span of 9 bases. This CDR3 has 13 residues. The CDR3 reads CASSLQGWTEAFF. The DNA for the CDR3 is TGTGCCAGCAGTTTACAGGGGTGGACTGAAGCTTTCTTT.

This clone was seen just once. The CDR3 DNA follows: TGTGCCAGCACCCACGGGGTGATAGATACGCAGTATTTT. Residues: CASTHGVIDTQYF. This sequence joins TRBV7-9 and TRBJ2-3; perhaps TRBD2 as D (5 bases). CDR1 SEHNR and CDR2 FQNEAQ come from the germline V gene (reference sequence). The CDR3 is 13 amino acids. Trimming removed 7 bases at V and 5 bases at J, with 13 bases between.

The rearrangement uses TRBV5-5 and TRBJ2-3, with D perhaps matching TRBD2 (7 bases). V was pared by 10 bases and J by 3 bases, with 15 bases between. Germline V gives CDR1 SGHKS, CDR2 YYEKEE (reference sequence). CDR3 length: 13 amino acids. The CDR3 loop is CASQGRGTDTQYF. CDR3 sequence (DNA): TGTGCCTCCCAGGGGAGGGGGACAGATACGCAGTATTTT.

This clone was seen only a few times. The rearrangement links TRBV4-2 to TRBJ2-7, with TRBD2 identical over 8 bases. The V gene's germline CDR1 is LGHNA and CDR2 YNFKEQ. With 1 base clipped from V and 3 bases from J, the junction kept 14 bases outside the gene matches. The CDR3 spans 18 residues. The chain's CDR3 is CASSQAGPRSGSIYEQYF. The DNA of the CDR3 is TGTGCCAGCAGCCAAGCAGGTCCACGCAGCGGGAGTATCTACGAGCAGTACTTC.

V usage is TRBV2 and J usage is TRBJ2-3; 7 bases match TRBD1. CDR1 SNHLY and CDR2 FYNNEI come from the germline V gene. Unmatched junction bases numbered 4, after V lost 6 bases and J lost 1 base. This CDR3 region has 14 residues. CDR3 sequence reads: CASSVTGRTDTQYF. Written as DNA, the CDR3 is TGTGCCAGCAGCGTGACAGGGCGCACAGATACGCAGTATTTT.

This chain joins TRBV6-5 and TRBJ2-7; 11 positions match TRBD1. This CDR3 is built from 16 residues. V gave up 2 bases and J gave up 6 bases; unmatched junction bases: 9. Germline loops: CDR1 MNHEY, CDR2 SVGAGI. In DNA form, the CDR3 reads TGTGCCAGCAGTTACGGTTGGGGGACAGGGGGTTCCGAGCAGTACTTC. Its translation: CASSYGWGTGGSEQYF.

This chain connects TRBV4-1 to TRBJ2-7; unclear D gene. V was pared by 2 bases and J by 6 bases, with 11 bases between. The V gene's germline CDR1 is MGHRA and CDR2 YSYEKL. The CDR3 consists of 13 residues. The CDR3 DNA reads as TGCGCCAGCAGCCAACTACCCCTAGTCGAGCAGTACTTC. As protein: CASSQLPLVEQYF.

The chain links TRBV4-1 to TRBJ1-5, with D unresolved. The germline V gene has CDR1 MGHRA and CDR2 YSYEKL. The V and J ends lost 0 bases and 0 bases respectively, with 12 bases between them. The CDR3 covers 17 residues. As DNA, the CDR3 is TGCGCCAGCAGCCAAGATTCCGGGTTAAATAGCAATCAGCCCCAGCATTTT. It specifies CASSQDSGLNSNQPQHF.

To note about this clone: A read error may produce the germline difference seen at one junction end. The gene calls are TRBV4-2 and TRBJ1-2, with 8 bases that match TRBD1. The CDR3 is made up of 16 amino acids. Germline-derived CDR1 and CDR2 are LGHNA and YNFKEQ. Here the CDR3 DNA reads TGTGCCAGCAGGCAAGAGCGGACAGGGCTTGAGTATGGCTACACCTTC. The encoded protein is CASRQERTGLEYGYTF.

The J gene is TRBJ2-1, the V gene TRBV4-2, with 13 nucleotides matching TRBD2. The germline V gene has CDR1 LGHNA and CDR2 YNFKEQ. The V segment lost 4 bases and the J segment 3 bases; nucleotides outside the gene matches: 6. The CDR3 runs 17 residues. Written as DNA, the CDR3 is TGTGCCAGCAGCCCAGGACTAGCGGGGGCCCTCTACAATGAGCAGTTCTTC. Amino acids: CASSPGLAGALYNEQFF.

V is TRBV19 and J is TRBJ1-5; D gene ambiguous. Trimming stripped 5 bases from V and 1 base from J, with 9 bases between. CDR3 length: 14 residues. Germline V gives CDR1 LNHDA, CDR2 SQIVND (reference sequence). The CDR3 DNA is TGTGCCAGTAGTTTTTTCGCGAGCAATCAGCCCCAGCATTTT. Encoded protein: CASSFFASNQPQHF.

The chain employs TRBV9 and TRBJ1-6; possible D gene TRBD1, 6 bases. CDR1 and CDR2 (germline): SGDLS, YYNGEE. The CDR3 covers 14 residues. Trimming removed 4 bases at V and 8 bases at J, with 13 bases between. CDR3 residues: CASSFTGQDSPLHF. DNA of the CDR3: TGTGCCAGCAGCTTCACAGGGCAGGATTCACCCCTCCACTTT.

The genes are TRBV7-8 and TRBJ1-2; D unclear. V lost 1 base to trimming and J lost 5 bases, with 11 bases between them. The germline gives CDR1 SGHVS, CDR2 FQNEAQ. The CDR3 is 14 amino acids. CDR3 sequence: CASSLDASGYGYTF. DNA of the CDR3: TGTGCCAGCAGCTTAGATGCCAGCGGGTATGGCTACACCTTC.